The 29 T cell receptor beta chains in this list originate from one sample, sequenced in a study of cytomegalovirus exposure and HLA in healthy donors. The PCR ran on 60 Vbeta and 13 Jbeta primers. Data came from immunoSEQ multiplex PCR; TCRdb stores just in-frame clones and leaves some out. The sample records some 140,000 clones, more than 75% being singletons. Sequenced: PBMCs. Receptor source: a female donor in good health and CMV-seronegative.

The chain combines TRBV21-1 with TRBJ1-4; the table's TRBD1 call for D was not verified on the DNA. TRBV21-1 is a pseudogene locus. The CDR3 length is 15 residues. DNA for the CDR3: TGTGCCAGCAGCAAAGGACAGGGGAGGGACGAAAAACTGTTTTTT. This codes for CASSKGQGRDEKLFF.

The chain joins TRBV28 to TRBJ2-7; D ambiguous. Per germline, CDR1 MDHEN and CDR2 SYDVKM. This CDR3 comprises 13 residues. Trimming stripped 8 bases from V and 0 bases from J, with 11 bases between. CDR3 in DNA: TGTGCCAGCCTGGCAGGAAACTCCTACGAGCAGTACTTC. Residues: CASLAGNSYEQYF.

The chain is built from TRBV10-3 and TRBJ1-5; D not resolved. This CDR3 spans 13 amino acids. V shed 2 bases and J shed 4 bases, with 6 bases lying between them. Germline CDR1 and CDR2: ENHRY and SYGVKD. The CDR3 here is CAISEGSNQPQHF. CDR3 nucleotide sequence: TGTGCCATCAGTGAGGGGAGTAATCAGCCCCAGCATTTT.

This clone was detected once. The chain combines TRBV11-2 with TRBJ1-3; D is possibly TRBD1 (5 bases). CDR3 length: 15 amino acids. Germline loops: CDR1 SGHAT, CDR2 FQNNGV. V was clipped by 3 bases and J by 5 bases, with 14 bases between them. CDR3 sequence reads: CASSLAGGDRNTIYF. The CDR3 DNA reads TGTGCCAGCAGCTTGGCCGGGGGGGACCGAAACACCATATATTTT.

The chain links TRBV18 to TRBJ2-5; TRBD2 agrees at 12 bases. Germline lookup yields CDR1 KGHSH and CDR2 LQKENI. This CDR3 comprises 15 residues. The V segment lost 4 bases and the J segment 5 bases; nucleotides outside the gene matches: 5. As DNA, the CDR3 is TGTGCCAGCTCACTTCGACTAGCGGGAGAGGAGACCCAGTACTTC. Its translation is CASSLRLAGEETQYF.

The V and J genes are TRBV5-6 and TRBJ2-7; a weak D match, TRBD2 (6 bases). The CDR3 is made up of 11 amino acids. CDR1 SGHDT and CDR2 YYEEEE come from the germline V gene. Trimming shortened V by 8 bases and J by 4 bases, and 10 bases separated the two germline ends. The CDR3 bases are TGTGCCAGTCCCCGGGAGTACGAGCAGTACTTC. Translated: CASPREYEQYF.

The chain combines TRBV27 with TRBJ2-1; 12 bases are shared with TRBD2. With V trimmed by 8 bases and J by 6 bases, 5 bases remained unmatched. Germline V gene data show CDR1 as MNHEY and CDR2 as SMNVEV (reference sequence). The CDR3 loop spans 14 amino acids. The DNA for the CDR3 is TGTGCCAGCGCGACTAGCGGGAGAGGCAATGAGCAGTTCTTC. This gives the protein CASATSGRGNEQFF.

The chain is built from TRBV6-6 and TRBJ2-7; no reliable D call. Germline lookup yields CDR1 MNHNY and CDR2 SVGAGI (reference sequence). Trimming cost V 11 bases and J 0 bases, with 14 bases left between them. The CDR3 extends over 13 amino acids. CDR3 in amino acids: CASSPDSSYEQYF. CDR3 in DNA: TGTGCCTCCTCCCCCGATAGCTCCTACGAGCAGTACTTC.

The V gene is TRBV6-1, the J gene TRBJ2-1, with 7 bases lining up with TRBD2. Per the germline V gene, CDR1 is MNHNS and CDR2 is SASEGT. CDR3 size: 18 residues. V was clipped by 0 bases and J by 2 bases; unmatched bases: 10. CDR3 region: CASSEAQTSPWPYNEQFF. In nucleotides, the CDR3 is TGTGCCAGCAGTGAAGCGCAGACTAGCCCCTGGCCCTACAATGAGCAGTTCTTC.

A single count supports this clone. CDR3 amino acids: CASRDPGGYEQYF. CDR3 nucleotide sequence: TGTGCCAGCAGGGACCCCGGGGGCTACGAGCAGTACTTC. The chain recombines TRBV27 with TRBJ2-7, with D maybe TRBD2 (6 bases). There are 13 residues in the CDR3. With 6 bases removed from V and 3 bases from J, the gap between germline ends came to 12 bases. Per the germline V gene, CDR1 is MNHEY and CDR2 is SMNVEV (reference sequence).

The chain carries TRBV4-3 and TRBJ2-1, with 12 positions matching TRBD1. The CDR3 totals 14 residues. The J segment lost 8 bases and the V segment lost 4 bases, leaving 3 bases of the junction unmatched. Germline V gene sequence: CDR1 LGHNA, CDR2 YSLEER. The CDR3 coding sequence is TGCGCCAGCAGCCGGGACAGGGGGCGAGATGAGCAGTTCTTC. It is translated as CASSRDRGRDEQFF.

This chain joins TRBV7-2 and TRBJ1-4; possibly TRBD1 for D (5 bases). The CDR3 totals 16 residues. V lost 1 base, J lost 11 bases, and 20 bases lay in between. The germline CDR1 and CDR2 sequences are SGHTA and FQGNSA. CDR3 sequence reads: CASSLEAQPRDGKLFF. CDR3 nucleotide sequence: TGTGCCAGCAGCTTAGAGGCGCAACCCAGGGATGGGAAACTGTTTTTT.

In the case of this clone: Within the sample, other DNA sequences also encode this same CDR3. The chain links TRBV27 to TRBJ2-7, with 10 positions matching TRBD1. The CDR3 contains 15 residues. J lost 5 bases, V lost 4 bases, and 8 bases had no gene match. Germline V gives CDR1 MNHEY, CDR2 SMNVEV (reference sequence). The CDR3 DNA is TGTGCCAGCAGTTCCGGACAGGGGGTAACCCACGAGCAGTACTTC. It translates to CASSSGQGVTHEQYF.

The chain couples TRBV18 to TRBJ2-7; a weak D match, TRBD2 (6 bases). Between the trimmed V and J ends, which lost 4 bases and 2 bases, there was a span of 12 bases. The CDR3 runs 14 residues. In germline, CDR1 is KGHSH, CDR2 LQKENI. CDR3 sequence reads: CASSLTEGPYEQYF. DNA of the CDR3: TGTGCCAGCTCACTAACGGAGGGACCCTACGAGCAGTACTTC.

The chain has TRBV30 and TRBJ1-5, with a weak D call TRBD1 (6 bases). The V gene's germline CDR1 is GTSNPN and CDR2 SVGIG (reference sequence). The ends were cut back, 4 bases at V and 2 bases at J, with 12 bases in the middle. There are 14 residues in the CDR3. CDR3 nucleotides: TGTGCCTGGAAATTACAGGGTGGCAATCAGCCCCAGCATTTT. Its translation is CAWKLQGGNQPQHF.

The J gene is TRBJ2-7, the V gene TRBV5-3, with D unresolved. TRBV5-3 is an open reading frame whose function is uncertain. V was pared by 0 bases and J by 4 bases, with 2 bases between. The CDR3 totals 11 residues. CDR3 in DNA: TGTGCCAGAAGCTTGGTATACGAGCAGTACTTC. Translated, it gives CARSLVYEQYF.

The V gene is TRBV6-4, the J gene TRBJ1-4; no clear D. This CDR3 is 14 amino acids long. Germline-derived CDR1 and CDR2 are MRHNA and SNTAGT. The V end was cut by 4 bases, the J end by 4 bases, with 10 bases between. CDR3 residues: CASSGVEDNEKLFF. The CDR3 DNA sequence: TGTGCCAGCAGTGGGGTGGAGGATAATGAAAAACTGTTTTTT.

The rearrangement links TRBV30 to TRBJ2-7, with 8 bases aligning to TRBD2. This CDR3 spans 15 amino acids. V lost 5 bases to trimming and J lost 2 bases; unmatched junction nucleotides: 11. CDR1 and CDR2 (germline): GTSNPN, SVGIG (reference sequence). The CDR3: CAWAPGGTRTYEQYF. The CDR3 coding sequence is TGTGCCTGGGCCCCCGGGGGGACTAGGACCTACGAGCAGTACTTC. The full variable domain, in which reference TRBV30 and TRBJ2-7 provide the parts outside the CDR3, is SQTIHQWPATLVQPVGSPLSLECTVEGTSNPNLYWYRQAAGRGLQLLFYSVGIGQISSEVPQNLSASRPQDRQFILSSKKLLLSDSGFYLCAWAPGGTRTYEQYFGPGTRLTVT.

This clone was observed once. This chain joins TRBV14 and TRBJ2-1; 8 bases fit TRBD2. Germline V gives CDR1 SGHDN, CDR2 FVKESK. Trimming at V came to 1 base and at J to 5 bases, leaving 4 bases not matched to a gene. This CDR3 is 15 amino acids long. In DNA, the CDR3 is TGTGCCAGCAGCCAAGGGACTAGCAACCACAATGAGCAGTTCTTC. Protein product: CASSQGTSNHNEQFF.

This chain uses TRBV30 with TRBJ1-1, with D possibly being TRBD1 (5 bases). This CDR3 has 16 amino acids. Germline V gene lookup returns CDR1 GTSNPN and CDR2 SVGIG (reference sequence). Trimming left V 3 bases short and J 3 bases short, with 20 bases between. CDR3 coding DNA: TGTGCCTGGAGACCTCAAAAATACAGGACCGACACTGAAGCTTTCTTT. Translation gives CAWRPQKYRTDTEAFF.

CDR3 amino acids: CASQRTGNTEAFF. DNA for the CDR3: TGTGCCAGCCAACGGACAGGGAACACTGAAGCTTTCTTT. This rearrangement joins TRBV2 to TRBJ1-1; 7 bases line up with TRBD1. V was clipped by 8 bases and J by 1 base; unmatched bases: 4. The CDR3 loop spans 13 amino acids. From germline, CDR1 is SNHLY and CDR2 FYNNEI.

J is TRBJ2-1 and V is TRBV20-1, with D hard to call. This CDR3 contains 11 residues. Deletions cut 7 bases from V and 5 bases from J, with 9 bases between. The germline CDR1 and CDR2 sequences are DFQATT and SNEGSKA (reference sequence). The CDR3 region has the DNA TGCAGTGTCCCGCGGAACAATGAGCAGTTCTTC. It specifies CSVPRNNEQFF.

The sample holds one count of this clone. The V gene is TRBV10-3, the J gene TRBJ1-5; tentative D call: TRBD1 (6 bases). This CDR3 is built from 14 residues. The germline gives CDR1 ENHRY, CDR2 SYGVKD. The V gene lost 3 bases and the J gene lost 2 bases, with 8 bases spanning the gap. CDR3 region: CAISEQGRNQPQHF. CDR3 bases: TGTGCCATCAGTGAACAGGGCCGCAATCAGCCCCAGCATTTT.

This chain links TRBV11-3 with TRBJ1-1, with D perhaps TRBD1 (5 bases). The germline V gene has CDR1 SGHNT and CDR2 YENEEA. This CDR3 spans 15 amino acids. With 7 bases removed from V and 5 bases from J, the gap between germline ends came to 20 bases. The CDR3 coding sequence is TGTGCCAGCACCACCTTTACAAGCCGGGGGACTGAAGCTTTCTTT. This gives the protein CASTTFTSRGTEAFF.

The V gene is TRBV5-1, the J gene TRBJ2-7; no clear D. The CDR3 spans 14 residues. Germline CDR1 reads SGHRS; CDR2 reads YFSETQ. With 1 base removed from V and 0 bases from J, the gap between germline ends came to 8 bases. Here the CDR3 reads CASSLSYSSYEQYF. In nucleotides, the CDR3 is TGCGCCAGCAGCTTGTCCTATTCCTCCTACGAGCAGTACTTC.

V and J are TRBV7-3 and TRBJ2-1; a possible D gene is TRBD2 (7 bases). Trimming removed 0 bases at V and 0 bases at J, with 15 bases between. This CDR3 is 18 amino acids long. CDR1 is SGHTA and CDR2 is FQGTGA in the germline V gene. CDR3 DNA sequence: TGTGCCAGCAGCTTAACTTGGGGGGGGCCGAGCTCCTACAATGAGCAGTTCTTC. Translating gives CASSLTWGGPSSYNEQFF.

This clone occurred a few times. The chain recombines TRBV27 with TRBJ2-3, with D tentatively TRBD1 (5 bases). Germline assignment: CDR1 MNHEY and CDR2 SMNVEV (reference sequence). Trimming cost V 0 bases and J 4 bases, with 11 bases left between them. The CDR3 loop spans 15 amino acids. CDR3 in amino acids: CASSLSAGWADTQYF. In nucleotides, the CDR3 is TGTGCCAGCAGTTTATCGGCAGGGTGGGCAGATACGCAGTATTTT.

The chain is built from TRBV29-1 and TRBJ1-1, with TRBD1 matching over 7 bases. CDR1 and CDR2 (germline): SQVTM, ANQGSEA. Trimming took 5 bases from V and 7 from J; bases not matched to a gene: 7. The CDR3 is 12 residues long. CDR3 amino acids: CSVNRGGDEAFF. The CDR3 region has the DNA TGCAGCGTTAACAGGGGTGGGGATGAAGCTTTCTTT. Filled out from reference TRBV29-1 and TRBJ1-1, the complete variable domain reads SAVISQKPSRDICQRGTSLTIQCQVDSQVTMMFWYRQQPGQSLTLIATANQGSEATYESGFVIDKFPISRPNLTFSTLTVSNMSPEDSSIYLCSVNRGGDEAFFGQGTRLTVV.

This clone was recorded only once. The chain carries TRBV10-3 and TRBJ1-2; 10 positions agree with TRBD1. CDR1 is ENHRY, CDR2 SYGVKD, per germline. Trimming at V came to 1 base and at J to 6 bases, leaving 8 bases not matched to a gene. CDR3 length: 16 amino acids. In DNA form, the CDR3 reads TGTGCCATCAGTGAGTTAGGGACAGGGGCTATCAATGGCTACACCTTC. As protein: CAISELGTGAINGYTF.